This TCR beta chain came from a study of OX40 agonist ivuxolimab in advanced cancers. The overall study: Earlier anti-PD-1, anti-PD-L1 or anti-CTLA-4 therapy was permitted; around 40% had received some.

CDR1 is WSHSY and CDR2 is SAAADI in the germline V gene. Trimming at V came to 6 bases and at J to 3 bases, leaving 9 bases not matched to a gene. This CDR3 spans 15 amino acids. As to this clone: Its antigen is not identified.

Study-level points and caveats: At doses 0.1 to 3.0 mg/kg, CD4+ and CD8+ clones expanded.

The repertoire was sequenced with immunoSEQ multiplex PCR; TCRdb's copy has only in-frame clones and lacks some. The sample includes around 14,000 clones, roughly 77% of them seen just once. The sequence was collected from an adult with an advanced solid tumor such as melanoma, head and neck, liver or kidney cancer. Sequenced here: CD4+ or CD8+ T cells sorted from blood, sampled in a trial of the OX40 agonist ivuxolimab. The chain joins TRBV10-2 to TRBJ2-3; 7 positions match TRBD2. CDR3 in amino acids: CASRTSGGGTDTQYF. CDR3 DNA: TGCGCCAGCAGAACGTCGGGAGGAGGTACAGATACGCAGTATTTT.